Listed below are T cell receptor beta chains from one sample, sequenced in a study of OX40 agonist ivuxolimab in advanced cancers. Assay used: immunoSEQ multiplex PCR; TCRdb lists only in-frame clones, some missing. The sample contains 74,000 or so clones, 75% to 90% of which appear only once. The material was CD4+ or CD8+ T cells sorted from blood, obtained in a trial of the OX40 agonist ivuxolimab. These receptors came from an adult with an advanced solid tumor such as melanoma, head and neck, liver or kidney cancer. CDR3s include the opening cysteine and the closing phenylalanine or tryptophan. D genes are given only for firm matches. Rows may omit the clone size; those that give it use once, few, many or a size class.

size,J,D,V,DNA,CDR3
-,TRBJ1-1,-,TRBV29-1,TGCAGCTCTTGGGTAGGGGCAGGGACTGAAGCTTTCTTT,CSSWVGAGTEAFF
-,TRBJ2-5,-,TRBV5-1,TGCGCCAGCAGCTTGAAGCAAGAGACCCAGTACTTC,CASSLKQETQYF
-,TRBJ1-4,TRBD1,TRBV7-9,TGTGCCAGCAGCTTAGACAGGGGGCCACCTTCCAGACTGTTTTTT,CASSLDRGPPSRLFF
once,TRBJ2-7,TRBD1,TRBV25-1,TGTGCCAGCAGTGAACCCCCGGACAGGGCGACGTCTGCCCCCGAGCAGTACTTC,CASSEPPDRATSAPEQYF
few,TRBJ1-6,-,TRBV11-1,TGTGCCAGCAGCTTACCCGGGGCGGGAAATTCACCCCTCCACTTT,CASSLPGAGNSPLHF
-,TRBJ1-5,-,TRBV28,TGTGCCAGCCTGGAGACCCCGGGAGCAGGTTCTAATCAGCCCCAGCATTTT,CASLETPGAGSNQPQHF
-,TRBJ2-1,TRBD1,TRBV5-1,TGCGCCAGCAGCTCGGACAGGGACAGGTTATGGGGCTCCTACAATGAGCAGTTCTTC,CASSSDRDRLWGSYNEQFF
-,TRBJ2-2,TRBD2,TRBV7-3,TGTGCCAGCAGCTTAATAGGGACTAGCGGGTCCGGGGAGCTGTTTTTT,CASSLIGTSGSGELFF
-,TRBJ1-2,-,TRBV5-1,TGCGCCAGCAGCTTGTCATCTGGCTTTAACTATGGCTACACCTTC,CASSLSSGFNYGYTF
-,TRBJ2-3,TRBD2,TRBV28,TGTGCCAGCAGTTCCAGCGGGGGGGCCAAGGATACGCAGTATTTT,CASSSSGGAKDTQYF
-,TRBJ2-3,TRBD2,TRBV7-3,TGTGCCAGCAGCTCTAGCGGGGATGGCTCAGATACGCAGTATTTT,CASSSSGDGSDTQYF
once,TRBJ2-7,TRBD1,TRBV30,TGTGCCTGGACAAGACAGGGAGCTAACGAGCAGTACTTC,CAWTRQGANEQYF
-,TRBJ1-5,TRBD1,TRBV19,TGTGCCAGTAGTATGGGCAGGGGGGCTCAGGGGCAGCCCCAGCATTTT,CASSMGRGAQGQPQHF
-,TRBJ1-1,TRBD1,TRBV5-1,TGCGCCAGCAGGCCGAACAGGGGATGGAACACTGAAGCTTTCTTT,CASRPNRGWNTEAFF
-,TRBJ2-5,TRBD1,TRBV5-1,TGCGCCAGCAGACGGACAGGGGGCGAAGAGACCCAGTACTTC,CASRRTGGEETQYF
-,TRBJ1-5,-,TRBV6-5,TGTGCCAGCAGTCTCCAAAATCAGCCCCAGCATTTT,CASSLQNQPQHF
-,TRBJ1-2,TRBD1,TRBV5-8,TGTGCCAGCAGCCCAGGGACAGGGGAAAACTATGGCTACACCTTC,CASSPGTGENYGYTF
-,TRBJ2-7,TRBD1,TRBV2,TGTGCCAGCATCCACCGGGACAGCTACGAGCAGTACTTC,CASIHRDSYEQYF
-,TRBJ2-3,-,TRBV7-2,TGTGCCAGCAGCTTCATAGCGAGGGGCACAGATACGCAGTATTTT,CASSFIARGTDTQYF
few,TRBJ1-2,TRBD1,TRBV30,TGTGCCTGGGACAGGGGTATTGGCTACACCTTC,CAWDRGIGYTF
-,TRBJ1-6,-,TRBV6-5,TGTGCCAGCACCGCCGGGGGCCGTTGGAATTCACCCCTCCACTTT,CASTAGGRWNSPLHF
-,TRBJ1-1,-,TRBV5-1,TGCGCCAGCAGCACCGGACAGATGAACACTGAAGCTTTCTTT,CASSTGQMNTEAFF
few,TRBJ2-1,-,TRBV29-1,TGCAGCGCCTGGGTCAGGGTACGGAATGAGCAGTTCTTC,CSAWVRVRNEQFF
once,TRBJ1-2,-,TRBV18,TGTGCCAGCTCACCACCGGTCGGCAGGGCTTATGGCTACACCTTC,CASSPPVGRAYGYTF
-,TRBJ2-7,-,TRBV6-1,TGTGCCAGCAGTGAAATGTATTCTTTACTAAGATCCTACGAGCAGTACTTC,CASSEMYSLLRSYEQYF
-,TRBJ2-7,-,TRBV28,TGTGCCAGCAGTTTAGTCCAACCACCCTACGAGCAGTACTTC,CASSLVQPPYEQYF
-,TRBJ2-2,TRBD2,TRBV7-6,TGTGCCAGCAGCTTAGAAGCGGGGGGGCCTCACGGGGAGCTGTTTTTT,CASSLEAGGPHGELFF
-,TRBJ2-7,TRBD1,TRBV7-3,TGTGCCAGCAGCCCTGGAGACAGGGGGAAATACGAGCAGTACTTC,CASSPGDRGKYEQYF
-,TRBJ1-1,-,TRBV6-6,TGTGCCAGCGGGCGGGGCGTATTCACTGAAGCTTTCTTT,CASGRGVFTEAFF
-,TRBJ2-7,TRBD1,TRBV7-6,TGTGCCAGCAGCCTAGGGACAGAACTAACCTACGAGCAGTACTTC,CASSLGTELTYEQYF
-,TRBJ2-2,-,TRBV19,TGTGCCAGTAGTACCCAACGGACAGCTACGAACTCCGGGGAGCTGTTTTTT,CASSTQRTATNSGELFF
-,TRBJ1-1,-,TRBV7-6,TGTGCCAGCAGCTCTACCAGGAACACTGAAGCTTTCTTT,CASSSTRNTEAFF
medium-sized,TRBJ1-5,-,TRBV5-4,TGTGCCGCGGGTCGGCGGGGTCAGCCCCAGCATTTT,CAAGRRGQPQHF
-,TRBJ2-3,-,TRBV7-9,TGTGCCAGCAGCAGAGTCACCGGGGTTGCAGATACGCAGTATTTT,CASSRVTGVADTQYF
-,TRBJ1-6,-,TRBV7-9,TGTGCCAGCAGCAAGGACAGTAGCTCCTATAATTCACCCCTCCACTTT,CASSKDSSSYNSPLHF
-,TRBJ1-1,-,TRBV28,TGTGCCAGCAGTTTATCCGCGGGACCCAAGGGCACTGAAGCTTTCTTT,CASSLSAGPKGTEAFF
-,TRBJ2-1,TRBD2,TRBV5-5,TGTGCCAGCAGCATGCCCGGGACTAGCGGGCCCCACAATGAGCAGTTCTTC,CASSMPGTSGPHNEQFF
once,TRBJ1-4,TRBD1,TRBV5-4,TGTGCCAGCAGCTTGTCACTGGACAGGGCTGGGGAAAAACTGTTTTTT,CASSLSLDRAGEKLFF
-,TRBJ2-5,TRBD2,TRBV5-4,TGTGCCAGCAGTCCTGTTCCGGGGGAGGGTCAAGAGACCCAGTACTTC,CASSPVPGEGQETQYF
-,TRBJ2-2,TRBD2,TRBV5-6,TGTGCCAGCAGCGCAACCCACGGGACTAGCGACTCTCCCGGGGAGCTGTTTTTT,CASSATHGTSDSPGELFF
-,TRBJ2-6,-,TRBV18,TGTGCCAGCTCACCCCCCGGCAGGTCTGGGGCCAACGTCCTGACTTTC,CASSPPGRSGANVLTF
few,TRBJ1-6,TRBD1,TRBV5-6,TGTGCCAGCAGCTATCGGGACAGGGGAAGAGTCTATAATTCACCCCTCCACTTT,CASSYRDRGRVYNSPLHF
-,TRBJ2-1,TRBD2,TRBV11-3,TGTGCCAGCAGCTTAGGACTAGCGGGGGGGCAAGAGCAGTTCTTC,CASSLGLAGGQEQFF
-,TRBJ2-5,TRBD2,TRBV7-2,TGTGCCAGCAGTTTAGATACACTAGCGGGGGGGCTAGAGACCCAGTACTTC,CASSLDTLAGGLETQYF
once,TRBJ1-4,TRBD1,TRBV18,TGTGCCAGCTCAGGCGGACAGGCGTCTAATCTGTTTTTT,CASSGGQASNLFF
-,TRBJ2-7,TRBD2,TRBV30,TGTGCCTGGGGGGGGGTCGAGCAGTACTTC,CAWGGVEQYF
-,TRBJ1-2,-,TRBV7-9,TGTGCCAGCAGCTTTCGATCTGCAAACTATGGCTACACCTTC,CASSFRSANYGYTF
-,TRBJ1-2,-,TRBV4-1,TGCGCCAGCAGCCAGGCCCTAGGCTATGGCTACACCTTC,CASSQALGYGYTF
-,TRBJ1-1,-,TRBV11-3,TGTGCCAGCAGCCCGGGGAATAGAGGGACTCCGCTGAACACTGAAGCTTTCTTT,CASSPGNRGTPLNTEAFF
-,TRBJ2-2,-,TRBV6-1,TGTGCCAGCCGCAACACCGGGGAGCTGTTTTTT,CASRNTGELFF
-,TRBJ1-2,-,TRBV6-1,TGTGCCAGCAGTGACACCTCCAGACCATATGGCTACACCTTC,CASSDTSRPYGYTF
-,TRBJ2-7,TRBD1,TRBV2,TGTGCCAGCAGGGACAGGATATACGAGCAGTACTTC,CASRDRIYEQYF
few,TRBJ1-6,-,TRBV28,TGTGCCAGCAGTTTTACCGGGCCCCTGGGTTCACCCCTCCACTTT,CASSFTGPLGSPLHF
few,TRBJ2-7,-,TRBV7-2,TGTGCCAGCAGCTTTGGCAGGAGATACGAGCAGTACTTC,CASSFGRRYEQYF
-,TRBJ2-1,-,TRBV5-1,TGCGCCAGCAAGAGATACAATGAGCAGTTCTTC,CASKRYNEQFF
-,TRBJ2-7,-,TRBV9,TGTGCCAGCAGCGTAGGGCCCCAGCGCGAGCAGTACTTC,CASSVGPQREQYF
-,TRBJ1-4,-,TRBV30,TGTGCCTGGAGTAGTAGGGGGAAGGAAAAACTGTTTTTT,CAWSSRGKEKLFF
-,TRBJ2-7,-,TRBV5-1,TGCGCCAGCAGGGAGACCCTGGGACGTCCCTACGAGCAGTACTTC,CASRETLGRPYEQYF
-,TRBJ2-6,-,TRBV19,TGTGCCAGTAGGGAAATTGGGGCCAACGTCCTGACTTTC,CASREIGANVLTF
-,TRBJ2-7,TRBD1,TRBV9,TGTGCCAGCAGCGCACGGACAGGGCCCTACGAGCAGTACTTC,CASSARTGPYEQYF